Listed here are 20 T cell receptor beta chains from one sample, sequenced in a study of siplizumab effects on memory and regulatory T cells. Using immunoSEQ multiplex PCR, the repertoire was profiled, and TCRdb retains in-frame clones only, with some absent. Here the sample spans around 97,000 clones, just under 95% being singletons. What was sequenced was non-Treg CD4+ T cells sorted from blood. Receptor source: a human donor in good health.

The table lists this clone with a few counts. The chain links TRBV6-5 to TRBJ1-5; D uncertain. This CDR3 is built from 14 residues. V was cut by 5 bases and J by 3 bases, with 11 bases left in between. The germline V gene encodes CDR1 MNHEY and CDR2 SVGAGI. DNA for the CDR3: TGTGCCAGCAGTCAAGGACCCTTCAATCAGCCCCAGCATTTT. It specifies CASSQGPFNQPQHF.

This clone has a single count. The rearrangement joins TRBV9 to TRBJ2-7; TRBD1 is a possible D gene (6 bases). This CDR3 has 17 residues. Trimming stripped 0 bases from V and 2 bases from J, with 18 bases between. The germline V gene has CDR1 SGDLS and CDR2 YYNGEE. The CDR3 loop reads CASSVDHREYPPYEQYF. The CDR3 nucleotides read TGTGCCAGCAGCGTAGATCACAGGGAGTACCCTCCCTACGAGCAGTACTTC.

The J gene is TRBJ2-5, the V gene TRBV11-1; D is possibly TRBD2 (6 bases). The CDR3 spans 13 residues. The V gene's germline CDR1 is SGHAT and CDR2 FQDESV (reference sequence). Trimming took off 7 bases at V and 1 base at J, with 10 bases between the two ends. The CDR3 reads CASKRGGQETQYF. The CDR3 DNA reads TGTGCCAGCAAGAGGGGAGGCCAAGAGACCCAGTACTTC.

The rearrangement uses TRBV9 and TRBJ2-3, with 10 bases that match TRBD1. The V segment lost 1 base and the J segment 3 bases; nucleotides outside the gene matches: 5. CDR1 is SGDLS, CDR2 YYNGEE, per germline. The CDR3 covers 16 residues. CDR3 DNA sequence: TGTGCCAGCAGCGTACAACCGGGACAGGGGACAGATACGCAGTATTTT. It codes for CASSVQPGQGTDTQYF.

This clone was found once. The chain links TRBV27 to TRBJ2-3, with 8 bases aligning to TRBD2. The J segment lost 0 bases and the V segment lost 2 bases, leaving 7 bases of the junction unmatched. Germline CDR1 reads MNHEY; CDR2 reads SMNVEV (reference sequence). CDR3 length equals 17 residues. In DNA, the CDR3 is TGTGCCAGCAGTTTAATCCCCGCTAGCGGGAGCACAGATACGCAGTATTTT. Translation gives CASSLIPASGSTDTQYF.

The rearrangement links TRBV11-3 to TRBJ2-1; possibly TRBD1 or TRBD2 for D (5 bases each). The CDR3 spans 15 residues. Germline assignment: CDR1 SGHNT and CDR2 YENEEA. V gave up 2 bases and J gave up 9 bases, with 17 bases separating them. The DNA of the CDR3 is TGTGCCAGCAGCTTAAGTCGGTACGGGGCCGGTGAGCAGTTCTTC. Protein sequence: CASSLSRYGAGEQFF.

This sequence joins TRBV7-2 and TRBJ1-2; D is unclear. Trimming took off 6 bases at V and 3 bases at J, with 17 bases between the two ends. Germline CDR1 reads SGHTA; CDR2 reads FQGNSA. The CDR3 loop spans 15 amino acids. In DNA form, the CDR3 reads TGTGCCAGCAGTCCTCCAGACTCGGGGTACTATGGCTACACCTTC. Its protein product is CASSPPDSGYYGYTF.

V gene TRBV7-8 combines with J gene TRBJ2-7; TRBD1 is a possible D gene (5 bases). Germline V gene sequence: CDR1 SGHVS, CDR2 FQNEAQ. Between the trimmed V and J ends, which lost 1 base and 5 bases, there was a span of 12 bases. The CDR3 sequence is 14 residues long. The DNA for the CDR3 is TGTGCCAGCAGCTTAGTGGCAGGGCCGGACGAGCAGTACTTC. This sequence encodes CASSLVAGPDEQYF.

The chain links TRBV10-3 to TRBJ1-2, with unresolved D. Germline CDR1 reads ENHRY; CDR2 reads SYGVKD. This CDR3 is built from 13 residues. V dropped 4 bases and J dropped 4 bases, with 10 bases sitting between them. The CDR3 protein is CAISVNGAYGYTF. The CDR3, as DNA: TGTGCCATCAGTGTCAACGGAGCCTATGGCTACACCTTC.

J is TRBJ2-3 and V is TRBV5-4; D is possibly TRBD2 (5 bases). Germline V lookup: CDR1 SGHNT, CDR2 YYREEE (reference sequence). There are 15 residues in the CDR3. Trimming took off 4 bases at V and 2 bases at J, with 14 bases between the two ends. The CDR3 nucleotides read TGTGCCAGCAGCGCGAGGGTGATGAACACAGATACGCAGTATTTT. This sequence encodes CASSARVMNTDTQYF.

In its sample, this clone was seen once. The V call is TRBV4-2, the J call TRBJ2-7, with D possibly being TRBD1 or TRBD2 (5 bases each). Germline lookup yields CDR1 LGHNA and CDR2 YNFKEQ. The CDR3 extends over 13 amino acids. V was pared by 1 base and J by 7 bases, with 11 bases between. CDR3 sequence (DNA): TGTGCCAGCAGCCAAGCGGGGCTGTGGGAGCAGTACTTC. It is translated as CASSQAGLWEQYF.

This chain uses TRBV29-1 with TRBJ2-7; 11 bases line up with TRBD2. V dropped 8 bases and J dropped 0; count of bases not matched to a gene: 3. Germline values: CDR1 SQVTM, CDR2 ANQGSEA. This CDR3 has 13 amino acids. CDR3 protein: CSTGTSGSYEQYF. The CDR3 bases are TGCAGCACGGGGACTAGCGGCTCCTACGAGCAGTACTTC.

The CDR3 reads CASSPPGMPDEKLFF. The DNA of the CDR3 is TGTGCCAGCTCACCACCCGGGATGCCTGACGAAAAACTGTTTTTT. V is TRBV18 and J is TRBJ1-4; no firm D call. The germline gives CDR1 KGHSH, CDR2 LQKENI. V was cut by 0 bases and J by 8 bases, with 13 bases left in between. This CDR3 comprises 15 residues.

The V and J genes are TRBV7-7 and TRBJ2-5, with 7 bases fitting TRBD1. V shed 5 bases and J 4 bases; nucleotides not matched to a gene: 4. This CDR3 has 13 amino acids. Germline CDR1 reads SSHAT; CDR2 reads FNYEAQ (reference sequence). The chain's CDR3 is CASSMTGRETQYF. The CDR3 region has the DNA TGTGCCAGCAGCATGACAGGGAGAGAGACCCAGTACTTC. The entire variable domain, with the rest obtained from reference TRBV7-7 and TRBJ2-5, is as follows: GAGVSQSPRYKVTKRGQDVTLRCDPISSHATLYWYQQALGQGPEFLTYFNYEAQPDKSGLPSDRFSAERPEGSISTLTIQRTEQRDSAMYRCASSMTGRETQYFGPGTRLLVL.

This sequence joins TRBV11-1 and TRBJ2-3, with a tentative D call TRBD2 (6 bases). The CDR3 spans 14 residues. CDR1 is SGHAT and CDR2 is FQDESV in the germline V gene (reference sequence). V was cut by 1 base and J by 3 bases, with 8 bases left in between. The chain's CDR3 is CASSLEGRTDTQYF. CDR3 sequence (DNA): TGTGCCAGCAGCTTAGAAGGGAGGACAGATACGCAGTATTTT.

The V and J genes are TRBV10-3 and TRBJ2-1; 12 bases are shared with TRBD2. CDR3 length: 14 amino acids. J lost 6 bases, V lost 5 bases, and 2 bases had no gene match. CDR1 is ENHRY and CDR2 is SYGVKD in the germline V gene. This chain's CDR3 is CAISRLAGANEQFF. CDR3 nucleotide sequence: TGTGCCATCAGTCGACTAGCGGGAGCCAATGAGCAGTTCTTC.

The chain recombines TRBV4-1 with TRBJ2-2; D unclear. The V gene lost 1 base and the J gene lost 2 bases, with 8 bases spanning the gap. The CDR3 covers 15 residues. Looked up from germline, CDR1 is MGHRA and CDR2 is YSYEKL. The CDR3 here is CASSQASRNTGELFF. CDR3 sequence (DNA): TGCGCCAGCAGCCAAGCTTCCAGAAACACCGGGGAGCTGTTTTTT.

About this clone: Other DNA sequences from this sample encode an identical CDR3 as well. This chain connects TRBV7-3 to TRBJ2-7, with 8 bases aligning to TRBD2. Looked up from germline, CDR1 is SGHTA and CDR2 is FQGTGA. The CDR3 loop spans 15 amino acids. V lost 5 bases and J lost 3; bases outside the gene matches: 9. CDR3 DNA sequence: TGTGCCAGCAGCCCCGGGGGAGCGGGAGACTACGAGCAGTACTTC. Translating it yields CASSPGGAGDYEQYF.

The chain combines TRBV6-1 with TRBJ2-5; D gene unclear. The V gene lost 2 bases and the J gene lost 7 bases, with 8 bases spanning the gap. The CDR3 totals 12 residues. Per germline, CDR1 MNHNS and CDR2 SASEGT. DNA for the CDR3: TGTGCCAGCAGTGAAAATTTCGGGACCCAGTACTTC. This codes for CASSENFGTQYF.

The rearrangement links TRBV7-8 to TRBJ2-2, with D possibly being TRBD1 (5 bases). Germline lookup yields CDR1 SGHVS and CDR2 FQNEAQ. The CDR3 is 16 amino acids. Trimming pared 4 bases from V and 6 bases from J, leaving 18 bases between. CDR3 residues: CASSSSQGRRAGELFF. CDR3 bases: TGTGCCAGCAGCTCCAGCCAGGGTCGTCGCGCCGGGGAGCTGTTTTTT.